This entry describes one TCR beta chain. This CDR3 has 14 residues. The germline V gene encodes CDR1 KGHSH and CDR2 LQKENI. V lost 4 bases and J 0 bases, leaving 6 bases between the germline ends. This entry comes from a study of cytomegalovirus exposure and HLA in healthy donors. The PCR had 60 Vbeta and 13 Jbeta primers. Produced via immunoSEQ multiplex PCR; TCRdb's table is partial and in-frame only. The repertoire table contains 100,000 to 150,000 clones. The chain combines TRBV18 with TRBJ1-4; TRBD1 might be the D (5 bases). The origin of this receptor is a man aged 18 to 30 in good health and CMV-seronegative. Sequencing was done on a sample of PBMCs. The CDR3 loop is CASSLQATNEKLFF. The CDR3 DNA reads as TGTGCCAGCTCACTACAGGCAACTAATGAAAAACTGTTTTTT.